This T cell receptor (beta chain) was identified in a study of blood T cells in healthy people across ages. A J-beta primer mix and a sample-barcoded 5' primer were used in a second PCR of about 7 to 12 cycles. From the 5' RACE reads, TCRdb called clonotypes with MiXCR, one entry per CDR3 protein. The sample shows roughly 900,000 distinct CDR3 sequences, around 49% of them seen only once. Germline V gene sequence: CDR1 MNHEY, CDR2 SVGEGT. The CDR3 loop spans 20 amino acids. The junction had 25 bases not matched to a gene; V was cut back by 11 bases and J by 0 bases. Sequenced material: blood. The genes are TRBV6-2 or TRBV6-3 and TRBJ2-1; 7 bases line up with TRBD2. This TCR came from a young man in good health. The CDR3 DNA sequence: TGTGCCGGCAACGAAATGCAAGCTTTACTGGGGGGGAACTCCTACAATGAGCAGTTCTTC. It encodes CAGNEMQALLGGNSYNEQFF.